These 26 T cell receptor beta chains were all obtained from the same sample, sequenced in a study of T-cell memory formation after mild COVID-19. TCRdb re-called the 5' RACE reads through MiXCR, storing one row per CDR3 protein. The table shows over 350,000 distinct CDR3 sequences, with 20% to 25% occurring only once. Specimen: PBMCs or a T cell subset sorted from them (not recorded which). These receptors were obtained from an adult woman who had mild COVID-19 (a few samples of this study predate the infection). Cell type and time point are not known.

This clonotype was seen a few times. The rearrangement uses TRBV7-9 and TRBJ1-5; possible D gene TRBD1, 6 bases. Germline assignment: CDR1 SEHNR and CDR2 FQNEAQ (reference sequence). Trimming removed 8 bases at V and 3 bases at J, with 14 bases between. The CDR3 covers 14 residues. CDR3 nucleotide sequence: TGTGCCAGCGGATCCGGACAGTTCAATCAGCCCCAGCATTTT. Translating gives CASGSGQFNQPQHF.

The chain has TRBV11-2 and TRBJ2-6, with TRBD1 matching 7 bases. This CDR3 comprises 18 residues. V lost 5 bases and J lost 0; bases outside the gene matches: 10. The V gene's germline CDR1 is SGHAT and CDR2 FQNNGV. This chain's CDR3 is CASSHTRDSASGANVLTF. CDR3 DNA: TGTGCCAGCAGCCACACCCGGGACAGTGCCTCTGGGGCCAACGTCCTGACTTTC.

V is TRBV6-2 or TRBV6-3 and J is TRBJ1-1, with no clear D. Trimming stripped 5 bases from V and 0 bases from J, with 13 bases between. The CDR3 runs to 15 residues. Germline CDR1 reads MNHEY; CDR2 reads SVGEGT. CDR3 nucleotides: TGTGCCAGCAGTCCCCGTTGGGTTTTGAACACTGAAGCTTTCTTT. Translating it yields CASSPRWVLNTEAFF.

The chain joins TRBV7-6 to TRBJ1-1; 7 bases fit TRBD1. The V and J ends lost 5 bases and 0 bases, in that order; junction bases with no gene match: 12. Germline CDR1 reads SGHVS; CDR2 reads FNYEAQ. There are 17 residues in the CDR3. This chain's CDR3 is CASSKQGDSYMNTEAFF. In DNA, the CDR3 is TGTGCCAGCAGCAAGCAAGGGGACAGCTATATGAACACTGAAGCTTTCTTT.

This chain links TRBV7-2 with TRBJ2-3, with TRBD2 matching 9 bases. This CDR3 has 15 residues. Losses at the gene ends were 5 bases for V and 3 bases for J; bases not matched to a gene: 6. Germline lookup yields CDR1 SGHTA and CDR2 FQGNSA. The CDR3 DNA sequence: TGTGCCAGCAGCCCCGGACTAGCGCTAACAGATACGCAGTATTTT. Translating gives CASSPGLALTDTQYF.

The chain employs TRBV5-1 and TRBJ1-2; D not resolved. CDR1 is SGHRS, CDR2 YFSETQ, per germline. Trimming stripped 5 bases from V and 5 bases from J, with 16 bases between. This CDR3 comprises 14 residues. For the CDR3, the DNA is TGCGCCAGCAGTTTCGGGGATGGCGGTTATGGCTACACCTTC. This sequence encodes CASSFGDGGYGYTF.

The chain couples TRBV7-9 to TRBJ2-7, with 14 bases fitting TRBD2. The CDR3 has 16 residues. Trimming at V came to 5 bases and at J to 4 bases, leaving 7 bases not matched to a gene. Germline V gene lookup returns CDR1 SEHNR and CDR2 FQNEAQ (reference sequence). CDR3 DNA: TGTGCCAGCAGCATCGGGACTAGCGGGAGTCTGTACGAGCAGTACTTC. Its translation: CASSIGTSGSLYEQYF.

The chain employs TRBV13 and TRBJ2-1; 7 bases are shared with TRBD2. Germline V gene data show CDR1 as PRHDT and CDR2 as FYEKMQ (reference sequence). The junction had 8 bases not matched to a gene; V was cut back by 2 bases and J by 1 base. This CDR3 region has 17 residues. The CDR3, as DNA: TGTGCCAGCAGCTTAACGGGGGGATTATGGTCCTACAATGAGCAGTTCTTC. Its translation: CASSLTGGLWSYNEQFF.

This sequence joins TRBV7-2 and TRBJ2-5; 13 bases are shared with TRBD2. V trimming: 2 bases; J trimming: 5 bases; junction bases outside the gene matches: 5. Germline V CDR1 and CDR2: SGHTA, FQGNSA. This CDR3 spans 16 amino acids. The DNA for the CDR3 is TGTGCCAGCAGCTTAACTAGCGGGGGGGCAATCGAGACCCAGTACTTC. Amino acids: CASSLTSGGAIETQYF.

This clonotype has more than one count but fewer than ten. V and J are TRBV7-3 and TRBJ2-1; D tentatively fits TRBD1 or TRBD2 (5 bases each). Trimming left V 2 bases short and J 10 bases short, with 18 bases between. This CDR3 has 15 residues. The germline gives CDR1 SGHTA, CDR2 FQGTGA. This CDR3 is CASSLGGQTRVEQFF. In nucleotides, the CDR3 is TGTGCCAGCAGCTTAGGGGGTCAGACAAGGGTAGAGCAGTTCTTC.

The chain recombines TRBV7-2 with TRBJ2-3; 8 bases map to TRBD2. Germline V lookup: CDR1 SGHTA, CDR2 FQGNSA. V lost 3 bases, J lost 4 bases, and 12 bases stayed unmatched. This CDR3 is 17 amino acids long. In DNA, the CDR3 is TGTGCCAGCAGCTTCCTGCCGGGGGCGGGGGGATCAGATACGCAGTATTTT. Translated, it gives CASSFLPGAGGSDTQYF.

The chain couples TRBV29-1 to TRBJ1-4, with 7 positions matching TRBD1. With V trimmed by 8 bases and J by 11 bases, 8 bases remained unmatched. The V gene's germline CDR1 is SQVTM and CDR2 ANQGSEA. The length of the CDR3 is 11 residues. The CDR3 reads CSINRDSKLFF. CDR3 nucleotide sequence: TGCAGCATTAACAGGGACAGTAAACTGTTTTTT.

The chain carries TRBV20-1 and TRBJ1-1; D is ambiguous. Per the germline V gene, CDR1 is DFQATT and CDR2 is SNEGSKA (reference sequence). The CDR3 has 13 amino acids. V was pared by 0 bases and J by 2 bases, with 7 bases between. CDR3 nucleotides: TGCAGTGCTAGAGACCCAGACAACACTGAAGCTTTCTTT. Residues: CSARDPDNTEAFF.

The rearrangement links TRBV12-3 or TRBV12-4 to TRBJ2-7, with D tentatively TRBD2 (5 bases). The CDR3 runs to 14 residues. Trimming stripped 3 bases from V and 1 base from J, with 10 bases between. The CDR3 loop reads CASSFRRRSYEQYF. The CDR3 nucleotides read TGTGCCAGCAGTTTCCGGCGGAGGTCCTACGAGCAGTACTTC.

V and J are TRBV6-5 and TRBJ1-2; D unclear. Trimming left V 0 bases short and J 0 bases short, with 11 bases between. This CDR3 contains 16 residues. Germline CDR1 is MNHEY and CDR2 is SVGAGI. CDR3 loop: CASSYSSPGANYGYTF. The DNA for the CDR3 is TGTGCCAGCAGTTACTCGAGTCCGGGCGCTAACTATGGCTACACCTTC.

The chain employs TRBV4-2 and TRBJ1-1, with a possible D match to TRBD1 (6 bases). Germline CDR1 and CDR2: LGHNA and YNFKEQ. Trimming stripped 0 bases from V and 5 bases from J, with 16 bases between. CDR3 size: 16 residues. The CDR3 spells CASSQDPHGGGTEAFF. The CDR3 coding sequence is TGTGCCAGCAGCCAAGACCCCCACGGGGGCGGAACTGAAGCTTTCTTT.

This clonotype showed up just a few times. The rearrangement joins TRBV3-1 to TRBJ2-7; D is possibly TRBD1 (6 bases). CDR1 is LGHDT and CDR2 is YNNKEL in the germline V gene (reference sequence). V lost 1 base and J lost 2, with 9 bases in between. The CDR3 is made up of 14 amino acids. CDR3 sequence: CASSQGGQAYEQYF. For the CDR3, the DNA is TGTGCCAGCAGCCAAGGGGGACAAGCCTACGAGCAGTACTTC.

The J gene is TRBJ2-3, the V gene TRBV6-2 or TRBV6-3; D is ambiguous. The CDR3 spans 16 residues. The V gene lost 1 base and the J gene lost 0 bases, with 11 bases spanning the gap. Germline lookup yields CDR1 MNHEY and CDR2 SVGEGT. The CDR3 DNA reads TGTGCCAGCAGTTACTTACCCGACTCTAGCACAGATACGCAGTATTTT. Protein: CASSYLPDSSTDTQYF.

The chain couples TRBV20-1 to TRBJ2-7; tentative D call: TRBD2 (6 bases). The V and J ends lost 6 bases and 0 bases respectively, with 9 bases between them. Germline CDR1 DFQATT, CDR2 SNEGSKA (reference sequence). CDR3 length: 12 residues. CDR3 sequence (DNA): TGCAGTGCATTAGCGGTCTCCTACGAGCAGTACTTC. It encodes CSALAVSYEQYF.

The chain has TRBV15 and TRBJ2-7, with D perhaps matching TRBD2 (5 bases). Trimming took 1 base from V and 6 from J, leaving 7 bases between them. The V gene's germline CDR1 is LNHNV and CDR2 YYDKDF (reference sequence). The CDR3 has 12 residues. The CDR3 protein is CATSRGRGEQYF. The CDR3 DNA reads TGTGCCACCAGCAGAGGACGGGGCGAGCAGTACTTC.

The chain combines TRBV6-5 with TRBJ2-3; 8 bases map to TRBD1. This CDR3 is 12 amino acids long. V dropped 0 bases and J dropped 11; count of bases not matched to a gene: 1. Germline lookup yields CDR1 MNHEY and CDR2 SVGAGI. The CDR3 reads CASSYSTGEQYF. The CDR3, as DNA: TGTGCCAGCAGTTACTCGACAGGGGAGCAGTATTTT.

A few counts support this clonotype. The chain employs TRBV6-5 and TRBJ2-7; TRBD2 matches 8 bases. The V gene end was trimmed by 7 bases and the J gene end by 6 bases; junction bases not matched to a gene: 8. The CDR3 extends over 13 amino acids. Germline V lookup: CDR1 MNHEY, CDR2 SVGAGI. The CDR3 nucleotides read TGTGCCAGCACCGAAGCGGGGGATCGCGAGCAGTACTTC. Amino acids: CASTEAGDREQYF.

Many counts were recorded for this clonotype. This rearrangement joins TRBV12-3 or TRBV12-4 to TRBJ2-5; D ambiguous. The V end was cut by 5 bases, the J end by 0 bases, with 7 bases between. CDR3 length: 13 residues. The CDR3 nucleotides read TGTGCCAGCAGTCCGATGTACCAAGAGACCCAGTACTTC. Amino acid sequence: CASSPMYQETQYF.

Here the CDR3 reads CASSWDPNQVAEAFF. CDR3 sequence (DNA): TGCGCCAGCAGCTGGGACCCAAATCAGGTAGCTGAAGCTTTCTTT. This chain joins TRBV5-1 and TRBJ1-1, with D possibly TRBD1 on 5 matching bases. V was trimmed by 3 bases and J by 6 bases, leaving 18 bases between them. The germline V gene has CDR1 SGHRS and CDR2 YFSETQ. This CDR3 is built from 15 residues.

This clonotype showed up just a few times. The chain couples TRBV6-1 to TRBJ2-7, with D possibly TRBD1 on 6 matching bases. CDR3 length: 13 residues. CDR1 and CDR2 (germline): MNHNS, SASEGT. The V end lost 8 bases, the J end lost 7 bases, and 18 bases lay between the germline ends. The CDR3 DNA follows: TGTGCCAGCGAACCCAGGGGAATGAGGGAGCAGTACTTC. It is translated as CASEPRGMREQYF.

By its share, this clonotype is medium-sized. The V call is TRBV2, the J call TRBJ2-1; D remains ambiguous. V dropped 2 bases and J dropped 14 bases, with 10 bases sitting between them. There are 11 residues in the CDR3. Germline values: CDR1 SNHLY, CDR2 FYNNEI. The CDR3 region is CASSEHAPEFF. DNA for the CDR3: TGTGCCAGCAGTGAACATGCCCCGGAGTTCTTC.